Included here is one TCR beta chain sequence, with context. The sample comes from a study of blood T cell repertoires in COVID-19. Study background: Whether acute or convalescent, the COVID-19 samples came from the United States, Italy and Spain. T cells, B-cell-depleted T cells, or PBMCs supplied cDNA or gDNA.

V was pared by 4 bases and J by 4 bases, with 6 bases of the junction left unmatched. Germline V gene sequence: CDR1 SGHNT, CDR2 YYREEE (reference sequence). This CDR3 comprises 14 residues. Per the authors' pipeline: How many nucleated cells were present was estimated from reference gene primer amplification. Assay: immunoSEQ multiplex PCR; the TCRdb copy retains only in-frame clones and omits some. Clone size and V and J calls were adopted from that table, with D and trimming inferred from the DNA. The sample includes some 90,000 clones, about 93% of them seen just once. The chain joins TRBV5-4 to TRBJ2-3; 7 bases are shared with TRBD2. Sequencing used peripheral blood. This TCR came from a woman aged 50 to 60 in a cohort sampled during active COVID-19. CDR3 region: CASSPGRESDTQYF. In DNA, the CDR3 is TGTGCCAGCAGCCCCGGGCGGGAGTCAGATACGCAGTATTTT.